These T cell receptor beta chains were read from a single sample in a study of T cells after yellow fever vaccination. MiXCR, applied by TCRdb to the 5' RACE reads, yields one record per CDR3 protein. The sample lists 450,000 to 550,000 distinct CDR3 sequences; just over 20% were seen once. Source: PBMCs, taken about 20 days after the first yellow fever vaccination. The receptors come from a man between 18 and 29 years old who received the YFV17D yellow fever vaccine. Each CDR3 is given with its conserved first and last residue. A D gene is named only where the DNA matches it firmly. The size of a clone is reported for some rows only, either as once, few or many, or as a class for expanded clones.

CDR3 length: 15
V gene: TRBV12-3/TRBV12-4
D gene: NA
clone size: NA
J gene: TRBJ2-3
CDR3 DNA: TGTGCCAGCAGTTTAGCGCTTCTAGATCAAGATACGCAGTATTTT
CDR3 protein: CASSLALLDQDTQYF

CDR3 length: 14
V gene: TRBV4-3
D gene: NA
clone size: many
J gene: TRBJ1-4
CDR3 DNA: TGCGCCAGCAGCCCCCGAATTTACGCTGAAAAACTGTTTTTT
CDR3 protein: CASSPRIYAEKLFF

CDR3 length: 14
V gene: TRBV20-1
D gene: TRBD1
clone size: NA
J gene: TRBJ1-2
CDR3 DNA: TGCAGTGCTCCCGGGACAGGGTACGGCTTTAGCTACACCTTC
CDR3 protein: CSAPGTGYGFSYTF

CDR3 length: 14
V gene: TRBV6-1
D gene: NA
clone size: few
J gene: TRBJ1-2
CDR3 DNA: TGTGCCAGCTCACCGAGTAGCGTAGGAGGAGGCTACACCTTC
CDR3 protein: CASSPSSVGGGYTF

CDR3 length: 12
V gene: TRBV30
D gene: NA
clone size: NA
J gene: TRBJ2-3
CDR3 DNA: TGTGCCTGGAGTGTGCCCCCGGGGGTGCAGTATTTT
CDR3 protein: CAWSVPPGVQYF

CDR3 length: 14
V gene: TRBV10-3
D gene: NA
clone size: NA
J gene: TRBJ1-5
CDR3 DNA: TGTGCCATCAGTGAGAGGCGAAGCAATCAGCCCCAGCATTTT
CDR3 protein: CAISERRSNQPQHF

CDR3 length: 18
V gene: TRBV9
D gene: TRBD1
clone size: NA
J gene: TRBJ2-2
CDR3 DNA: TGTGCCAGCAGCGTAGGTTACAGGGGGGCCCAGGGGACCGGGGAGCTGTTTTTT
CDR3 protein: CASSVGYRGAQGTGELFF

CDR3 length: 15
V gene: TRBV27
D gene: TRBD1
clone size: NA
J gene: TRBJ2-7
CDR3 DNA: TGTGCCAGCAGTTTAACAGGGGCACCTCGGTACGAGCAGTACTTC
CDR3 protein: CASSLTGAPRYEQYF

CDR3 length: 15
V gene: TRBV24-1
D gene: NA
clone size: NA
J gene: TRBJ2-2
CDR3 DNA: TGTGCCACCAGTGATCGGGTTTTAAGCACCGGGGAGCTGTTTTTT
CDR3 protein: CATSDRVLSTGELFF

CDR3 length: 15
V gene: TRBV7-6
D gene: TRBD1
clone size: many
J gene: TRBJ2-1
CDR3 DNA: TGTGCCAGCAGCTTCGGACAGGGCTCCTACAATGAGCAGTTCTTC
CDR3 protein: CASSFGQGSYNEQFF

CDR3 length: 14
V gene: TRBV6-5
D gene: NA
clone size: few
J gene: TRBJ2-5
CDR3 DNA: TGTGCCAGCAGTTACTCTGGGGGGCCAGAGACCCAGTACTTC
CDR3 protein: CASSYSGGPETQYF

CDR3 length: 15
V gene: TRBV11-2
D gene: NA
clone size: NA
J gene: TRBJ2-6
CDR3 DNA: TGTGCCAGCGGGACAGCGGGCTCTGGGGCCAACGTCCTGACTTTC
CDR3 protein: CASGTAGSGANVLTF

CDR3 length: 13
V gene: TRBV5-1
D gene: NA
clone size: few
J gene: TRBJ2-1
CDR3 DNA: TGCGCCAGCAGCTTGGAGGCTGGGGCTAGGACGTTCTTC
CDR3 protein: CASSLEAGARTFF

CDR3 length: 16
V gene: TRBV12-3/TRBV12-4
D gene: TRBD1
clone size: NA
J gene: TRBJ2-2
CDR3 DNA: TGTGCCAGTAACCCGGGACAGGGGGCCGGCACCGGGGAGCTGTTTTTT
CDR3 protein: CASNPGQGAGTGELFF

CDR3 length: 13
V gene: TRBV2
D gene: TRBD2
clone size: NA
J gene: TRBJ2-3
CDR3 DNA: TGTGCCAGCAGAGAGACTAGCGGAGATACGCAGTATTTT
CDR3 protein: CASRETSGDTQYF

CDR3 length: 14
V gene: TRBV20-1
D gene: TRBD2
clone size: few
J gene: TRBJ2-3
CDR3 DNA: TGCAGTGCGAGAGGCGGGGGGGCCGTTGATACGCAGTATTTT
CDR3 protein: CSARGGGAVDTQYF

CDR3 length: 17
V gene: TRBV4-3
D gene: NA
clone size: few
J gene: TRBJ2-4
CDR3 DNA: TGCGCCAGCAGCCAAGGGGAGTGGCAGGGGGCCAAAAACATTCAGTACTTC
CDR3 protein: CASSQGEWQGAKNIQYF

CDR3 length: 17
V gene: TRBV7-2
D gene: TRBD1
clone size: few
J gene: TRBJ1-5
CDR3 DNA: TGTGCCAGCAGCTTGGGGGGGACAGGGTCCGTCGGTCAGCCCCAGCATTTT
CDR3 protein: CASSLGGTGSVGQPQHF

CDR3 length: 16
V gene: TRBV11-1
D gene: TRBD2
clone size: few
J gene: TRBJ2-1
CDR3 DNA: TGTGCCAGCAGCAGAGGACTAGCGGGGCCCGGCGGTGAGCAGTTCTTC
CDR3 protein: CASSRGLAGPGGEQFF

CDR3 length: 15
V gene: TRBV7-6
D gene: TRBD1
clone size: few
J gene: TRBJ1-1
CDR3 DNA: TGTGCCAGCAGCTCGTCCGGGACAGGGGGCCCTGAAGCTTTCTTT
CDR3 protein: CASSSSGTGGPEAFF

CDR3 length: 14
V gene: TRBV6-2/TRBV6-3
D gene: NA
clone size: few
J gene: TRBJ1-1
CDR3 DNA: TGTGCCAGCAGCATTGGGACACCGAACACTGAAGCTTTCTTT
CDR3 protein: CASSIGTPNTEAFF

CDR3 length: 17
V gene: TRBV11-2
D gene: NA
clone size: few
J gene: TRBJ2-6
CDR3 DNA: TGTGCCAGCACCTTGATCACCAGCCTTTCTGGGGCCAACGTCCTGACTTTC
CDR3 protein: CASTLITSLSGANVLTF

CDR3 length: 17
V gene: TRBV6-5
D gene: NA
clone size: few
J gene: TRBJ2-4
CDR3 DNA: TGTGCCAGCAGTTACTCGACTTCCCAAATAGCCAAAAACATTCAGTACTTC
CDR3 protein: CASSYSTSQIAKNIQYF

CDR3 length: 16
V gene: TRBV4-3
D gene: NA
clone size: few
J gene: TRBJ2-6
CDR3 DNA: TGCGCCAGCAGCCAAGCGCGGGGCTCTGGGGCCAACGTCCTGACTTTC
CDR3 protein: CASSQARGSGANVLTF

CDR3 length: 13
V gene: TRBV7-6
D gene: NA
clone size: NA
J gene: TRBJ2-3
CDR3 DNA: TGTGCCAGCAGCTTAGGGTGGAGGGATACGCAGTATTTT
CDR3 protein: CASSLGWRDTQYF

CDR3 length: 13
V gene: TRBV6-5
D gene: NA
clone size: NA
J gene: TRBJ2-1
CDR3 DNA: TGTGCCAGCAGTTACTCGATTCGCAGCCGGCTGTTCTTC
CDR3 protein: CASSYSIRSRLFF

CDR3 length: 16
V gene: TRBV20-1
D gene: TRBD1
clone size: NA
J gene: TRBJ1-5
CDR3 DNA: TGCAGTGCTAGTTGGATGACAGGGGGTGGCAATCAGCCCCAGCATTTT
CDR3 protein: CSASWMTGGGNQPQHF

CDR3 length: 13
V gene: TRBV20-1
D gene: NA
clone size: many
J gene: TRBJ1-5
CDR3 DNA: TGCAGTGCTAGAATTAGTGACAATCAGCCCCAGCATTTT
CDR3 protein: CSARISDNQPQHF

CDR3 length: 15
V gene: TRBV7-9
D gene: NA
clone size: few
J gene: TRBJ1-1
CDR3 DNA: TGTGCCAGCAGCTTTAGGAGTGGGGAAAACACTGAAGCTTTCTTT
CDR3 protein: CASSFRSGENTEAFF

CDR3 length: 15
V gene: TRBV12-3/TRBV12-4
D gene: NA
clone size: few
J gene: TRBJ2-2
CDR3 DNA: TGTGCCAGCACGCGGGCGGTTGGGGTTCCCGGGGAGCTGTTTTTT
CDR3 protein: CASTRAVGVPGELFF

CDR3 length: 12
V gene: TRBV20-1
D gene: NA
clone size: NA
J gene: TRBJ2-2
CDR3 DNA: TGCAGTGCAATAGCGGTAACCGGGGAGCTGTTTTTT
CDR3 protein: CSAIAVTGELFF

CDR3 length: 18
V gene: TRBV4-1
D gene: NA
clone size: NA
J gene: TRBJ2-2
CDR3 DNA: TGCGCCAGCAGCCAAGAGGGAGTGTTCAGGGTACGAATCGGGGAGCTGTTTTTT
CDR3 protein: CASSQEGVFRVRIGELFF

CDR3 length: 15
V gene: TRBV12-3/TRBV12-4
D gene: NA
clone size: NA
J gene: TRBJ2-3
CDR3 DNA: TGTGCCAGCACCCCTGGGGGTCTAATCACAGATACGCAGTATTTT
CDR3 protein: CASTPGGLITDTQYF

CDR3 length: 16
V gene: TRBV5-1
D gene: NA
clone size: NA
J gene: TRBJ2-3
CDR3 DNA: TGCGCCAGCAGCTCCCCCCTTGGGACTAGCACAGATACGCAGTATTTT
CDR3 protein: CASSSPLGTSTDTQYF

CDR3 length: 18
V gene: TRBV5-1
D gene: TRBD2
clone size: few
J gene: TRBJ2-1
CDR3 DNA: TGCGCCAGCAGCCCAATAGCGGGGGGGCCTGGGTCCTACAATGAGCAGTTCTTC
CDR3 protein: CASSPIAGGPGSYNEQFF

CDR3 length: 18
V gene: TRBV12-3/TRBV12-4
D gene: TRBD2
clone size: few
J gene: TRBJ2-4
CDR3 DNA: TGTGCCAGCAGTTTATCGCAGTGGCTAGCGGGGAGCAAAAACATTCAGTACTTC
CDR3 protein: CASSLSQWLAGSKNIQYF

CDR3 length: 14
V gene: TRBV7-6
D gene: TRBD2
clone size: NA
J gene: TRBJ2-1
CDR3 DNA: TGTGCCAGCAGCGTAGCGGGGGGGTACAATGAGCAGTTCTTC
CDR3 protein: CASSVAGGYNEQFF

CDR3 length: 14
V gene: TRBV7-2
D gene: NA
clone size: NA
J gene: TRBJ2-7
CDR3 DNA: TGTGCCAGCAGCTTAGCATGGCCGACCTACGAGCAGTACTTC
CDR3 protein: CASSLAWPTYEQYF

CDR3 length: 15
V gene: TRBV20-1
D gene: NA
clone size: once
J gene: TRBJ1-1
CDR3 DNA: TGCAGTGCTAGAGATTCCGACCCCTCGAACACTGAAGCTTTCTTT
CDR3 protein: CSARDSDPSNTEAFF

CDR3 length: 16
V gene: TRBV11-2
D gene: TRBD1
clone size: NA
J gene: TRBJ2-2
CDR3 DNA: TGTGCCAGCAGCTCGCCCGGGACAGGGACTCCCGGGGAGCTGTTTTTT
CDR3 protein: CASSSPGTGTPGELFF

CDR3 length: 14
V gene: TRBV9
D gene: NA
clone size: NA
J gene: TRBJ1-1
CDR3 DNA: TGTGCCAGCAGCGCTCGGACAGCGAACACTGAAGCTTTCTTT
CDR3 protein: CASSARTANTEAFF

CDR3 length: 12
V gene: TRBV20-1
D gene: NA
clone size: NA
J gene: TRBJ1-1
CDR3 DNA: TGCAGTGCTAGCTTTCGTTACACTGAAGCTTTCTTT
CDR3 protein: CSASFRYTEAFF

CDR3 length: 15
V gene: TRBV7-2
D gene: NA
clone size: NA
J gene: TRBJ1-5
CDR3 DNA: TGTGCCAGCAGCACAGACTGGGGAAGCAATCAGCCCCAGCATTTT
CDR3 protein: CASSTDWGSNQPQHF

CDR3 length: 16
V gene: TRBV15
D gene: TRBD2
clone size: NA
J gene: TRBJ2-3
CDR3 DNA: TGTGCCACCAGCTCCCTAGCGGGGGGGCGGGGAGATACGCAGTATTTT
CDR3 protein: CATSSLAGGRGDTQYF

CDR3 length: 13
V gene: TRBV7-2
D gene: TRBD1
clone size: once
J gene: TRBJ1-1
CDR3 DNA: TGTGCCAGCACCCTAGACAGGGCTTCTGAAGCTTTCTTT
CDR3 protein: CASTLDRASEAFF

CDR3 length: 15
V gene: TRBV6-5
D gene: NA
clone size: NA
J gene: TRBJ2-2
CDR3 DNA: TGTGCCAGCAGTTACGGGATAATGAACACCGGGGAGCTGTTTTTT
CDR3 protein: CASSYGIMNTGELFF

CDR3 length: 16
V gene: TRBV7-9
D gene: NA
clone size: few
J gene: TRBJ2-2
CDR3 DNA: TGTGCCAGCACCCCGCGTAGGCAGAAGAACACCGGGGAGCTGTTTTTT
CDR3 protein: CASTPRRQKNTGELFF